The T cell receptor (beta chain) under discussion was sequenced for a study of a mutant IDH1 vaccine in newly diagnosed glioma. Study-level background: Former treatment meant radiotherapy, temozolomide, or both; the majority had gotten both.

In germline, CDR1 is SGHTS, CDR2 YDEGEE. CDR3 length equals 16 residues. Trimming took 4 bases from V and 4 from J, leaving 17 bases between them. Regarding time point: baseline, week 1 (first vaccination visit). Noted treatment: pre-vaccination baseline after standard-of-care therapy. Clones were sequenced by immunoSEQ multiplex PCR, and TCRdb holds only the in-frame ones, with some missing. The profile covers tens of thousands of clones, with approximately 80% appearing a single time and 5.3% taken by the ten largest. The TCR was taken from a man in his forties with glioma. Some clones in this sample may be carry-over from other donors' samples. The genes are TRBV5-8 and TRBJ1-4, with D possibly being TRBD1 (5 bases). Sequences were derived from PBMCs, sampled from a glioma patient treated with radiotherapy, temozolomide or both. CDR3 loop: CASSPMGQGINEKLFF. The CDR3 DNA follows: TGTGCCAGCAGCCCCATGGGGCAAGGGATTAATGAAAAACTGTTTTTT.